This is a list of T cell receptor beta chains from one sample in a study of CD8+ T cells in alopecia areata. Here immunoSEQ multiplex PCR was the method, and the copy in TCRdb shows in-frame clones only, minus some. The repertoire holds over 120,000 clones, around 50% seen once, with 15% to 20% in the top ten. Sequencing used CD8+ T cells sorted from blood, obtained at week 4, from a patient treated with tofacitinib. The receptors here all came from a human donor with alopecia areata. Each CDR3 is given with its conserved first and last residue. The D gene is left open where the match is weak. The size field is filled for only some rows; it gives once, few, many or a size class.

>.|TRBJ1-1|TRBV29-1|.
CSATTPMNTEAFF
TGCAGCGCTACGACCCCAATGAACACTGAAGCTTTCTTT
>few|TRBJ1-1|TRBV5-6|.
CASSLTGTTEAFF
TGTGCCAGCAGCTTGACAGGGACCACTGAAGCTTTCTTT
>few|TRBJ1-2|TRBV5-1|.
CASSLAQGEGYTF
TGCGCCAGCAGCTTGGCCCAGGGAGAGGGCTACACCTTC
>.|TRBJ2-1|TRBV7-6|TRBD2
CASSFGGGNNEQFF
TGTGCCAGCAGCTTTGGGGGGGGGAACAATGAGCAGTTCTTC
>.|TRBJ2-7|TRBV6-5|TRBD2
CASRFGLADTYEQYF
TGTGCCAGCAGGTTTGGACTAGCCGATACCTACGAGCAGTACTTC
>few|TRBJ1-1|TRBV9|TRBD1
CASGGQLNTEAFF
TGTGCCAGCGGGGGACAGTTGAACACTGAAGCTTTCTTT
>.|TRBJ1-5|TRBV5-1|.
CASSTDPDQPQHF
TGCGCCAGCAGCACCGACCCAGATCAGCCCCAGCATTTT
>.|TRBJ2-1|TRBV29-1|.
CSGVEGIHNEQFF
TGCAGCGGGGTGGAGGGGATCCACAATGAGCAGTTCTTC
>.|TRBJ2-2|TRBV29-1|TRBD2
CSCSGGLTGELFF
TGCAGCTGTTCGGGGGGGCTCACCGGGGAGCTGTTTTTT
>.|TRBJ2-1|TRBV9|.
CASSAEIWDNEQFF
TGTGCCAGCAGCGCGGAAATATGGGACAATGAGCAGTTCTTC
>.|TRBJ1-2|TRBV4-1|.
CASSHGGRDGYTF
TGCGCCAGCAGCCACGGGGGTAGGGATGGCTACACCTTC
>few|TRBJ1-2|TRBV13|.
CASSLGQEVGYGYTF
TGTGCCAGCAGCTTAGGACAGGAGGTGGGCTATGGCTACACCTTC
>.|TRBJ2-7|TRBV5-5|.
CASSLWQALGDEQYF
TGTGCCAGCAGCTTGTGGCAGGCCCTTGGGGACGAGCAGTACTTC
>.|TRBJ1-5|TRBV6-5|.
CASSYSGGPQHF
TGTGCCAGCAGTTACTCGGGTGGACCCCAGCATTTT
>.|TRBJ2-1|TRBV29-1|TRBD2
CSVGTGDYSGGRYNEQFF
TGCAGCGTTGGCACAGGAGATTATAGCGGGGGGCGATACAATGAGCAGTTCTTC
>.|TRBJ1-6|TRBV5-4|.
CASSTIGGGSPLHF
TGTGCCAGCAGCACGATTGGAGGGGGATCACCCCTCCACTTT
>.|TRBJ1-4|TRBV4-1|TRBD1
CASSQNGGTGGEKLFF
TGCGCCAGCAGCCAAAATGGGGGGACAGGGGGTGAAAAACTGTTTTTT
>.|TRBJ2-1|TRBV10-3|TRBD2
CAVFSGGADEQFF
TGTGCCGTCTTTAGCGGGGGGGCCGATGAGCAGTTCTTC
>.|TRBJ1-1|TRBV4-3|.
CASSLSVAYTEAFF
TGCGCCAGCAGCCTCTCAGTAGCCTACACTGAAGCTTTCTTT
>.|TRBJ1-2|TRBV5-1|.
CASRGARGSGYTF
TGCGCCAGCAGGGGCGCCAGGGGTTCTGGCTACACCTTC
>.|TRBJ2-2|TRBV7-7|.
CASSPGTTGGELFF
TGTGCTAGCAGTCCCGGGACCACCGGCGGGGAGCTGTTTTTT
>.|TRBJ1-1|TRBV6-5|.
CASSSWGNTEAFF
TGTGCCAGCAGTTCCTGGGGGAACACTGAAGCTTTCTTT
>few|TRBJ2-2|TRBV4-2|TRBD2
CASSPMGLAENTGELFF
TGTGCCAGCAGCCCGATGGGGCTAGCGGAGAACACCGGGGAGCTGTTTTTT
>few|TRBJ2-7|TRBV7-9|.
CASSVRNSYEQYF
TGTGCCAGCAGCGTGAGGAACTCCTACGAGCAGTACTTC
>.|TRBJ2-7|TRBV13|TRBD1
CASSLGDRAYEQYF
TGTGCCAGCAGCTTAGGAGACAGGGCCTACGAGCAGTACTTC
>.|TRBJ2-2|TRBV6-5|.
CASSRYIGGTGELFF
TGTGCCAGCAGTCGGTATATCGGGGGCACCGGGGAGCTGTTTTTT
>.|TRBJ2-7|TRBV9|.
CASSQEGGSSYEQYF
TGTGCCAGCAGCCAAGAAGGGGGATCCTCCTACGAGCAGTACTTC
>few|TRBJ1-3|TRBV29-1|.
CSVDGENTIYF
TGCAGCGTTGATGGGGAAAACACCATATATTTT
>few|TRBJ1-5|TRBV11-2|TRBD1
CASSLGLTGEKPQHF
TGTGCCAGCAGCTTAGGCCTGACAGGGGAGAAGCCCCAGCATTTT
>.|TRBJ2-7|TRBV5-4|.
CASSLDRDYEQYF
TGTGCCAGCAGCTTGGACAGGGACTACGAGCAGTACTTC
>few|TRBJ2-7|TRBV10-3|TRBD1
CAISDPRTGHEQYF
TGTGCCATCAGTGACCCCCGGACAGGCCACGAGCAGTACTTC
>.|TRBJ1-5|TRBV25-1|.
CASSEYAGDQPQHF
TGTGCCAGCAGTGAATACGCAGGGGATCAGCCCCAGCATTTT
>.|TRBJ2-7|TRBV13|.
CASSRQKPYEQYF
TGTGCCAGCTCCCGCCAGAAACCCTACGAGCAGTACTTC
>few|TRBJ2-2|TRBV4-1|.
CASSQKVPGELFF
TGCGCCAGCAGCCAAAAAGTCCCCGGGGAGCTGTTTTTT
>.|TRBJ2-7|TRBV7-9|.
CASSFYDRYEQYF
TGTGCCAGCAGCTTCTACGACAGGTACGAGCAGTACTTC
>.|TRBJ2-1|TRBV7-9|TRBD1
CASTIPRDRSSYNEQFF
TGTGCCAGCACCATTCCCCGGGACAGAAGCTCCTACAATGAGCAGTTCTTC
>.|TRBJ1-2|TRBV13|TRBD1
CASSWTRDRANYGYTF
TGTGCCAGCAGCTGGACCCGGGACAGGGCCAACTATGGCTACACCTTC
>.|TRBJ1-1|TRBV4-1|.
CASSHLGGTEAFF
TGCGCCAGCAGCCACTTAGGGGGCACTGAAGCTTTCTTT
>.|TRBJ2-2|TRBV5-4|.
CASSPKGRNTGELFF
TGTGCCAGCAGCCCGAAGGGACGGAACACCGGGGAGCTGTTTTTT